Sequencing of this T cell receptor beta chain was carried out in a study of cytomegalovirus exposure and HLA in healthy donors. The CDR3 totals 9 residues, both ends included. Of note for this clone: As the CDR3 is not closed by the conserved phenylalanine or tryptophan, this likely results from a read error. Because the CDR3's place on the DNA is in doubt, the DNA is left out and the CDR3 is given as listed by TCRdb.

PCR primers comprised 60 Vbeta and 13 Jbeta primers. Produced via immunoSEQ multiplex PCR; TCRdb's table is partial and in-frame only. The data show about 170,000 clones, with roughly four fifths seen just once and around 4.7% held by the top ten. The sequenced sample was PBMCs. The source of this sequence is a woman in her late teens or twenties in good health and CMV-seropositive. The chain couples TRBV23-1 to TRBJ2-7; the listed D gene, TRBD2, was not tested against the DNA. TRBV23-1 qualifies as an ORF whose function is uncertain. CDR3 in amino acids: CASSHPGTL.